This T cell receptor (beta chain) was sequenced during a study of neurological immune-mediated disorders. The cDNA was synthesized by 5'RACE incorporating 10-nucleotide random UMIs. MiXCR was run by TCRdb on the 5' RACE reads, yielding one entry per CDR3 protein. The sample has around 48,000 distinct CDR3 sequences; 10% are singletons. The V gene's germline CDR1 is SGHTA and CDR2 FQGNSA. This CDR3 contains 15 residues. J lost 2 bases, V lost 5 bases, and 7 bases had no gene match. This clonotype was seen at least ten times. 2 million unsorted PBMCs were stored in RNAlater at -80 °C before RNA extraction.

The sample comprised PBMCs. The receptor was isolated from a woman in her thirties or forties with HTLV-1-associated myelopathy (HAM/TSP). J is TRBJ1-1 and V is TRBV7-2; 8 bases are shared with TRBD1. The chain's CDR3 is CASSLPGTGNTEAFF. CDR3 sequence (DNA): TGTGCCAGCAGCCTACCGGGGACAGGCAACACTGAAGCTTTCTTT. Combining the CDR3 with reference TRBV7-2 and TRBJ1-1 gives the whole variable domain GAGVSQSPSNKVTEKGKDVELRCDPISGHTALYWYRQSLGQGLEFLIYFQGNSAPDKSGLPSDRFSAERTGGSVSTLTIQRTQQEDSAVYLCASSLPGTGNTEAFFGQGTRLTVV.